This TCR beta chain was sequenced during a study of blood T cell repertoires in COVID-19. The wider study: Spain, Italy and the United States supplied samples that represented acute and convalescent COVID-19. T cells, B-cell-depleted T cells, or PBMCs provided the cDNA or gDNA that served as material.

The germline V and J ends were trimmed by 7 bases and 1 base, with 12 bases remaining between them. This CDR3 is built from 13 residues. The germline CDR1 and CDR2 sequences are SGHRS and YFSETQ. In the authors' methods: Amplification of reference gene primers provided the estimated nucleated cell counts. TCRdb's table, derived via immunoSEQ multiplex PCR, lists solely in-frame clones and lacks some. Clonal size and the V and J genes are those of that table, whereas D and trimming came from the DNA. Here the sample spans about 200,000 clones, more than 75% being singletons. The specimen was peripheral blood. The V gene is TRBV5-1, the J gene TRBJ2-7, with D maybe TRBD1 (7 bases). The TCR originated in a woman older than 75 with acute or convalescent COVID-19. CDR3: CASRETGSYEQYF. The DNA of the CDR3 is TGCGCCAGCCGGGAGACAGGGTCCTACGAGCAGTACTTC.